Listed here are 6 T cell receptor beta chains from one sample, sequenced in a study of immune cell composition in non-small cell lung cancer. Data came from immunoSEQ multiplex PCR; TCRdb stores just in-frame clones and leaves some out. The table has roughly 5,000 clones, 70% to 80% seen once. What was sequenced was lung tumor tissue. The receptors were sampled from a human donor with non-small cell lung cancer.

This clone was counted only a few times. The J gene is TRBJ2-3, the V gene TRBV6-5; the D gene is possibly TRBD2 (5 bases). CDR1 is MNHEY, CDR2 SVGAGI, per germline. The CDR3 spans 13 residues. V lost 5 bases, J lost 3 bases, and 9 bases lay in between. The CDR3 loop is CASSPGGTDTQYF. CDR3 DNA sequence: TGTGCCAGCAGTCCGGGCGGGACAGATACGCAGTATTTT.

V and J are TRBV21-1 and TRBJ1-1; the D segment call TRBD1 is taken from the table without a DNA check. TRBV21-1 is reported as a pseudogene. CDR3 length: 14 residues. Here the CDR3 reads CASSRQGLNTEAFF. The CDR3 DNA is TGTGCCAGCAGCAGACAGGGTTTGAACACTGAAGCTTTCTTT.

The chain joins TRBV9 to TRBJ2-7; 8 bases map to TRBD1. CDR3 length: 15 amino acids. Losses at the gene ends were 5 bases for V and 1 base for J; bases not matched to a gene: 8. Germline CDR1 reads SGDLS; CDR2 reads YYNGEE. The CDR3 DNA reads TGTGCCAGCAGTCCAGGACAGGGACGGTCCTACGAGCAGTACTTC. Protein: CASSPGQGRSYEQYF.

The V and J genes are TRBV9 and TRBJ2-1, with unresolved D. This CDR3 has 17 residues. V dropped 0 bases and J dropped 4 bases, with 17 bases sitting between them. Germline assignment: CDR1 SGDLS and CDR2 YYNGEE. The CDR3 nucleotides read TGTGCCAGCAGCGTAGTCTCTTCTCAACGGAGATACAATGAGCAGTTCTTC. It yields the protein CASSVVSSQRRYNEQFF.

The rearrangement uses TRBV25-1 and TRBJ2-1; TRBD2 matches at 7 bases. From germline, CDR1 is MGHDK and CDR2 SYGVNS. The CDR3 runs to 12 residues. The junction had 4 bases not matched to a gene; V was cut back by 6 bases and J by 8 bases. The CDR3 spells CASSPAGYEQFF. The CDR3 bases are TGTGCCAGCAGCCCAGCGGGGTATGAGCAGTTCTTC.

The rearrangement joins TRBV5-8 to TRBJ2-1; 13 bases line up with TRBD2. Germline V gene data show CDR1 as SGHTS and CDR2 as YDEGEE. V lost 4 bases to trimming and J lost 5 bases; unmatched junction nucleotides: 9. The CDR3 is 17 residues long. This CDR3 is CASSPGTSGDLDNEQFF. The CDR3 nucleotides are TGTGCCAGCAGCCCGGGGACTAGCGGGGATTTGGACAATGAGCAGTTCTTC.